Below, 14 T cell receptor beta chains from the same sample are listed, as sequenced in a study of T-cell reconstitution after alpha-beta-depleted transplantation in children. Unique molecular identifiers were incorporated when the TCRbeta library was constructed. TCRdb reanalysed the PCR reads using MiXCR and keeps one entry per CDR3 protein. The data contain hundreds of thousands of distinct CDR3 sequences, around a sixth of them singletons. Sample: PBMCs from the stem cell graft donor, taken from the stem cell graft. The receptor set was obtained from a human donor who donated a stem cell graft to a child with acute myeloid leukemia.

The sample holds many counts of this clonotype. A read error may produce the germline difference seen at one junction end. The V call is TRBV29-1, the J call TRBJ2-3; D gene ambiguous. Per the germline V gene, CDR1 is SQVTM and CDR2 is ANQGSEA. The CDR3 consists of 14 residues. CDR3 DNA: TGCAGCGCTGAAATCTTGGGTTTCACAGATACGCAGTATTTT. Translated: CSAEILGFTDTQYF.

The chain has TRBV4-3 and TRBJ2-3, with 9 bases lining up with TRBD1. This CDR3 region has 15 residues. The junction had 8 bases not matched to a gene; V was cut back by 6 bases and J by 4 bases. From germline, CDR1 is LGHNA and CDR2 YSLEER. The CDR3: CASRPGTGTPDTQYF. CDR3 in DNA: TGCGCCAGCAGACCCGGGACAGGGACCCCAGATACGCAGTATTTT.

This clonotype was recorded at least ten times. The chain employs TRBV24-1 and TRBJ2-5; 8 bases map to TRBD1. CDR3 length equals 14 residues. V lost 4 bases to trimming and J lost 4 bases; unmatched junction nucleotides: 4. The V gene's germline CDR1 is KGHDR and CDR2 SFDVKD. The CDR3 region has the DNA TGTGCCACCAGTGAATCCGGGACAGGAGAGACCCAGTACTTC. It encodes CATSESGTGETQYF.

A note on this clonotype: This sequence may be a read error, since a much larger clone differs from it by one base. This chain connects TRBV10-3 to TRBJ2-3; D is possibly TRBD2 (5 bases). V lost 7 bases and J lost 7, with 12 bases in between. This CDR3 region has 12 residues. Per germline, CDR1 ENHRY and CDR2 SYGVKD. CDR3: CAITAGGHTQYF. Here the CDR3 DNA reads TGTGCCATCACCGCGGGCGGTCATACGCAGTATTTT.

This clonotype was seen more than once but under ten times. The CDR3 protein is CASSHTRDRGSQPQHF. The DNA for the CDR3 is TGTGCCAGCAGCCATACCCGGGACAGGGGATCCCAGCCCCAGCATTTT. The gene calls are TRBV5-6 and TRBJ1-5; TRBD1 aligns across 10 bases. Germline values: CDR1 SGHDT, CDR2 YYEEEE. The CDR3 spans 16 residues. Trimming cost V 4 bases and J 7 bases; bases outside gene matches: 11. The full variable domain, its missing parts supplied by reference TRBV5-6 and TRBJ1-5, is DAGVTQSPTHLIKTRGQQVTLRCSPKSGHDTVSWYQQALGQGPQFIFQYYEEEERQRGNFPDRFSGHQFPNYSSELNVNALLLGDSALYLCASSHTRDRGSQPQHFGDGTRLSIL.

In the case of this clonotype: This may arise from a read error, as a much more abundant clone is one base away. CDR3 region: CASSQAGPSSADQYV. The CDR3 bases are TGTGCCAGCAGTCAGGCAGGTCCGTCAAGTGCCGACCAGTACGTC. The rearrangement uses TRBV5-5 and TRBJ2-7; D remains ambiguous. The V end lost 5 bases, the J end lost 10 bases, and 25 bases lay between the germline ends. Germline lookup yields CDR1 SGHKS and CDR2 YYEKEE (reference sequence). The CDR3 extends over 15 amino acids.

The chain uses TRBV12-3 or TRBV12-4 and TRBJ2-3, with D uncertain. The V and J ends lost 5 bases and 3 bases respectively, with 12 bases between them. This CDR3 is built from 14 residues. As DNA, the CDR3 is TGTGCCAGCAGTCGCTACTCCGGAACAGATACGCAGTATTTT. Residues: CASSRYSGTDTQYF.

This clonotype was observed at least ten times. The rearrangement links TRBV6-4 to TRBJ1-5; unclear D gene. V was shortened by 4 bases and J by 0 bases, with 4 bases between the two germline ends. There are 13 residues in the CDR3. Germline CDR1 is MRHNA and CDR2 is SNTAGT. The CDR3 sequence is CASSADSNQPQHF. The DNA for the CDR3 is TGTGCCAGCAGTGCGGATAGCAATCAGCCCCAGCATTTT.

This clonotype has just a few counts. The DNA of the CDR3 is TGTGCCAGCAGTTCCGAAATTGATACAGGGAAAGCTGAAGCTTTCTTT. Amino acids: CASSSEIDTGKAEAFF. The rearrangement uses TRBV12-3 or TRBV12-4 and TRBJ1-1, with D possibly TRBD1 on 6 matching bases. Trimming took off 4 bases at V and 6 bases at J, with 21 bases between the two ends. The CDR3 is 16 amino acids.

This clonotype has ten or more counts. The chain has TRBV20-1 and TRBJ1-5; D unresolved. Deletions cut 3 bases from V and 0 bases from J, with 9 bases between. CDR1 is DFQATT, CDR2 SNEGSKA, per germline (reference sequence). This CDR3 has 14 residues. The CDR3 loop reads CSARDGGSNQPQHF. CDR3 in DNA: TGCAGTGCTAGGGATGGAGGTAGCAATCAGCCCCAGCATTTT.

This clonotype was detected many times. V is TRBV20-1 and J is TRBJ2-1; D may be TRBD2 (6 bases). The CDR3 extends over 12 amino acids. The germline gives CDR1 DFQATT, CDR2 SNEGSKA (reference sequence). The germline V and J ends were trimmed by 3 bases and 7 bases, with 10 bases remaining between them. The CDR3 loop is CSASRGSNEQFF. For the CDR3, the DNA is TGCAGTGCTAGCCGGGGGTCTAATGAGCAGTTCTTC.

For the CDR3, the DNA is TGTGCCAGCAGTTCCCTGGCAGCTGGCTACACCTTC. It is translated as CASSSLAAGYTF. This rearrangement joins TRBV12-3 or TRBV12-4 to TRBJ1-2; no firm D call. CDR3 size: 12 residues. The V gene lost 4 bases and the J gene lost 7 bases, with 10 bases spanning the gap.

The sample holds many counts of this clonotype. The V gene is TRBV20-1, the J gene TRBJ1-1; 7 nucleotides match TRBD1. Germline CDR1 reads DFQATT; CDR2 reads SNEGSKA (reference sequence). After removal of 5 bases from V and 0 bases from J, the junction contained 6 bases not matched to a gene. The CDR3 totals 14 residues. CDR3 sequence (DNA): TGCAGTGCTTATAGCGGGACAGTGAACACTGAAGCTTTCTTT. It yields the protein CSAYSGTVNTEAFF.

The V call is TRBV5-1, the J call TRBJ2-3; D gene unclear. CDR1 is SGHRS, CDR2 YFSETQ, per germline. V was pared by 1 base and J by 2 bases, with 11 bases between. CDR3 length: 15 amino acids. The CDR3 protein is CASSLFSKTTDTQYF. CDR3 bases: TGCGCCAGCAGCTTGTTTTCCAAGACCACAGATACGCAGTATTTT.